These T cell receptor beta chains were read from a single sample in a study of shared clonotypes between healthy human individuals. Measured with immunoSEQ multiplex PCR; TCRdb has only the in-frame clones, and not every one. The sample has around 700,000 clones, more than 70% seen once. Sequenced sample: memory CD4+ T cells sorted from blood. These receptors all stem from a woman aged 25 to 45 in good health. The CDR3 runs from the conserved cysteine through the conserved F or W. The order of the fields is CDR3 protein, CDR3 DNA, J gene, clone size, V gene, D gene. The D gene is left open where the match is weak. Expanded clones are given a class, and other clones once, few, many or no size at all.

CASSSRQGQNYGYTF | TGTGCCAGCAGCTCAAGACAGGGGCAAAACTATGGCTACACCTTC | TRBJ1-2 | . | TRBV7-9 | TRBD1
CASSLAGGSSYEQYF | TGTGCCAGCAGCTTAGCGGGTGGAAGCTCCTACGAGCAGTACTTC | TRBJ2-7 | . | TRBV7-9 | .
CASSRRSQETQYF | TGTGCCAGCAGCCGACGTAGCCAAGAGACCCAGTACTTC | TRBJ2-5 | once | TRBV11-2 | .
CAWSGRQITEAFF | TGTGCCTGGAGTGGGCGGCAGATCACTGAAGCTTTCTTT | TRBJ1-1 | . | TRBV30 | .
CASSLATGTYGYTF | TGTGCCAGCAGCTTAGCGACAGGGACCTATGGCTACACCTTC | TRBJ1-2 | few | TRBV11-3 | TRBD1
CASSLNGNEQFF | TGTGCCAGCAGCTTAAACGGGAACGAGCAGTTCTTC | TRBJ2-1 | . | TRBV11-1 | .
CASSLFEGTEAFF | TGTGCCAGCAGCTTATTCGAGGGCACTGAAGCTTTCTTT | TRBJ1-1 | . | TRBV11-2 | .
CASSEGHSLPIADTQYF | TGCGCCAGCAGTGAAGGACACTCGCTTCCCATAGCAGATACGCAGTATTTT | TRBJ2-3 | . | TRBV10-2 | .
CASSPRLYEQYF | TGTGCCAGCTCACCCAGACTCTACGAGCAGTACTTC | TRBJ2-7 | . | TRBV18 | .
CASSETSGSTDAQYF | TGTGCCAGCAGTGAGACTAGCGGGAGCACAGATGCGCAGTATTTT | TRBJ2-3 | . | TRBV6-4 | TRBD2
CASNLIGRQGDAEQYF | TGTGCCAGCAACTTAATCGGTCGGCAGGGCGATGCCGAGCAGTACTTC | TRBJ2-7 | . | TRBV7-2 | .
CASRGTSGTDTQYF | TGTGCCAGCAGGGGGACTAGCGGCACAGATACGCAGTATTTT | TRBJ2-3 | . | TRBV2 | TRBD2
CASSMGQGLTDTQYF | TGTGCCAGCAGTATGGGACAGGGACTCACAGATACGCAGTATTTT | TRBJ2-3 | . | TRBV6-6 | TRBD1
CASSAAGVLVGFTDTQYF | TGTGCCAGCAGCGCCGCAGGGGTTTTAGTTGGTTTCACAGATACGCAGTATTTT | TRBJ2-3 | . | TRBV9 | .
CASSSSGRGNEQFF | TGTGCCAGTAGTAGTAGCGGGAGAGGCAATGAGCAGTTCTTC | TRBJ2-1 | . | TRBV19 | TRBD2
CASSLETGPISYTF | TGTGCCAGCAGCTTAGAGACAGGGCCCATAAGCTACACCTTC | TRBJ1-2 | . | TRBV11-2 | TRBD1
CASSGTLGGAGNNEQFF | TGTGCCAGCAGCGGGACTTTGGGCGGGGCGGGGAACAATGAGCAGTTCTTC | TRBJ2-1 | . | TRBV9 | .